This is a list of T cell receptor beta chains from one sample in a study of T-cell reconstitution after alpha-beta-depleted transplantation in children. TCRdb fed the PCR reads into MiXCR, producing one record per CDR3 protein. This sample carries 98,000 or so distinct CDR3 sequences, more than 20% of them seen once, and the ten largest clones take about 20%. The starting material was PBMCs, obtained before TCRalphabeta/CD19-depleted stem cell transplant. These receptors originate from a boy aged 2-9 years with acute lymphoblastic leukemia, due to receive a stem cell transplant. The CDR3 runs from the conserved cysteine through the conserved F or W. The order of the fields is J gene, V gene, clone size, D gene, CDR3 DNA, CDR3 protein. A D gene is named only where the DNA matches it firmly. Some rows have no size entry. The others give once, few or many, or a class for an expanded clone.

TRBJ2-5 TRBV28 many - TGTGCCAGCAGTTTTAGGGACGGGCCACAAGAGACCCAGTACTTC CASSFRDGPQETQYF
TRBJ2-1 TRBV6-2/TRBV6-3 few - TGTGCCAGCAGTACGCGATCGGGGATGTCCTACAATGAGCAGTTCTTC CASSTRSGMSYNEQFF
TRBJ1-3 TRBV6-1 few TRBD1 TGTGCCAGCAGCCCGACAGGGACTGGAAACACCATATATTTT CASSPTGTGNTIYF
TRBJ2-2 TRBV11-2 few - TGTGCCAGCAGCACGGGGAGGCCGCCCACCGGGGAGCTGTTTTTT CASSTGRPPTGELFF
TRBJ2-2 TRBV7-3 few - TGTGCCAGCAGCCGTACAGGGAGCACCGGGGAGCTGTTTTTT CASSRTGSTGELFF
TRBJ1-1 TRBV28 many TRBD1 TGTGCCAGCAGCCCGGGGGACAGGGCTAACACTGAAGCTTTCTTT CASSPGDRANTEAFF
TRBJ2-5 TRBV5-1 - TRBD1 TGCGCCAGCAGCTTATGGACAGGAGAGACCCAGTACTTC CASSLWTGETQYF
TRBJ2-7 TRBV20-1 - TRBD1 TGCAGTGCTAGAGATCCGGACAGGGGCGAGCAGTACTTC CSARDPDRGEQYF
TRBJ2-3 TRBV20-1 - TRBD2 TGCTGTGCCACGACCTTTGGATTAGCGGGAGCGACAGATACGCAGTATTTT CCATTFGLAGATDTQYF
TRBJ2-3 TRBV10-3 many TRBD2 TGTGCCATCAGAGGGACTAGCTCCTCGAATACGCAGTATTTT CAIRGTSSSNTQYF
TRBJ2-5 TRBV11-2 - - TGTGCCAGCAGCCCCGGACACCGGGGGTTCACCCAGTACTTC CASSPGHRGFTQYF
TRBJ2-2 TRBV9 many - TGTGCCAGCAGCGTATCGGGAGACACCGGGGAGCTGTTTTTT CASSVSGDTGELFF
TRBJ2-7 TRBV29-1 - - TGCAGCGTTCGGCAGGGAGGATACTACGAGCAGTACTTC CSVRQGGYYEQYF
TRBJ1-1 TRBV2 - - TGTGCCAGCTGTGAGGTTCGAAAGGTCTCGGCTGAAGCTTTCTTT CASCEVRKVSAEAFF
TRBJ2-5 TRBV20-1 - - TGCAGTGCTAGAGGCAGGAATCAGGGTCTCGGCGAGACCCAGTACTTC CSARGRNQGLGETQYF
TRBJ2-7 TRBV3-1 once - TGTGCCAGCAGCCGGGTCCCCTACGAGCAGTCCTTC CASSRVPYEQSF
TRBJ2-3 TRBV28 many - TGTGCCAGCAGTTTCGCTAGTAGAACAGATACGCAGTATTTT CASSFASRTDTQYF
TRBJ2-6 TRBV6-2/TRBV6-3 - - TGTGCCAGCAGTGGGGCCAACGTCCTGACTTTC CASSGANVLTF
TRBJ2-5 TRBV7-8 - TRBD1 TGTGCCAGCAGCTTATCAGACAGGGGTGAGACCCAGTACTTC CASSLSDRGETQYF
TRBJ1-1 TRBV9 - - TGTGCCAGCAGCGTAGGACTGGGAGGAACTGAAGCTTTCTTT CASSVGLGGTEAFF
TRBJ2-1 TRBV14 - - TGTGCCAGCACCCTGGGACTCCACGGCAATGAGCAGTTCTTC CASTLGLHGNEQFF
TRBJ2-1 TRBV5-8 many - TGTGCCAGCGGTTTTCGCAATGAGCAGTTCTTC CASGFRNEQFF
TRBJ2-2 TRBV3-1 once TRBD2 TGTGCCAGCAGCCAAGTACTAGCGGAGGCCGGGGAGCTGTTTTTT CASSQVLAEAGELFF
TRBJ2-1 TRBV15 few - TGTGCCACCAGCAGAGTAAGCGGAGGGGCCAATGAGCAGTTCTTC CATSRVSGGANEQFF
TRBJ2-1 TRBV5-6 - TRBD2 TGTGCCAGCAGCGGGGGACTAAGTACTTACAATGAGCAGTTCTTC CASSGGLSTYNEQFF
TRBJ2-3 TRBV5-1 few TRBD2 TGCGCCAGCAGCAACTTAGCGGGAGGGCCAGCTGTAGATACGCAGTATTTT CASSNLAGGPAVDTQYF
TRBJ2-1 TRBV28 few - TGTGCCAGCAGTTCGAGAAGTAGCGGATTCTCCTACAATGAGCAGTTCTTC CASSSRSSGFSYNEQFF
TRBJ2-7 TRBV7-8 - TRBD2 TGTGCCAGCAGCTCGGCCGGACTAGCGGAACCATACGAGCAGTACTTC CASSSAGLAEPYEQYF
TRBJ2-1 TRBV20-1 - TRBD2 TGCAGTGCTAGAGCGACAACTGGGACTAGCGGGAGCTTCTACAATGAGCAGTTCTTC CSARATTGTSGSFYNEQFF
TRBJ2-5 TRBV11-2 - TRBD2 TGTGCCAGCAGCTCGACAGTTGGGGGACTAGCGGGAGGGGGGGAGACCCAGTACTTC CASSSTVGGLAGGGETQYF
TRBJ1-5 TRBV12-3/TRBV12-4 many - TGTGCCAGCAGCCCCCGGGACGGAAGCAATCAGCCCCAGCATTTT CASSPRDGSNQPQHF
TRBJ2-1 TRBV7-9 - - TGTGCCAGCAGGGGGGACAAGGCGGGAAATGAGCAGTTCTTC CASRGDKAGNEQFF
TRBJ2-1 TRBV12-3/TRBV12-4 few - TGTGCGGGCGCCATTACAGGAGACAATGAGCAGTTCTTC CAGAITGDNEQFF
TRBJ1-1 TRBV20-1 few - TGCAGTGCTCCCGGGGGCATGAACACTGAAGCTTTCTTT CSAPGGMNTEAFF
TRBJ1-5 TRBV20-1 - - TGCAGTGCGCCAAGGCCAGGGTCTAGCAATCAGCCCCAGCATTTT CSAPRPGSSNQPQHF
TRBJ2-1 TRBV12-3/TRBV12-4 few TRBD2 TGTGCCAGCAGCCCTCGGACTAGCGCTACCTACAATGAGCAGTTCTTC CASSPRTSATYNEQFF
TRBJ1-3 TRBV5-1 - TRBD1 TGCGCCAGCACAACAGGGGCTGGAAACACCATATATTTT CASTTGAGNTIYF
TRBJ2-2 TRBV4-3 - TRBD2 TGCGCCAGCAGCCAAGATCGAGCGGGAGCGCCCACCGGGGAGCTGTTTTTT CASSQDRAGAPTGELFF
TRBJ2-5 TRBV20-1 - - TGCAGTGCCCACCAAAGAAGAGCGGGAGAGACCCAGTACTTC CSAHQRRAGETQYF
TRBJ1-2 TRBV27 few - TGTGCCAGCAGTTTATCAGTCGGGCGCTATGGCTACACCTTC CASSLSVGRYGYTF
TRBJ2-5 TRBV20-1 once - TGCAGTGTTTGGCGGAGGGGCGGGAAGACCCAGTACTTC CSVWRRGGKTQYF
TRBJ1-2 TRBV27 few - TGTGCCAGCAGTTTCGGCAGGGGCTATGGCTACACCTTC CASSFGRGYGYTF
TRBJ2-7 TRBV20-1 many TRBD1 TGCAGTGCTATTAAACCGGGACAGAGCTACGAGCAGTACTTC CSAIKPGQSYEQYF
TRBJ2-7 TRBV5-5 many TRBD2 TGTGCCAGCAGCTCTCCCGGGACTAGCACTTACGAGCAGTACTTC CASSSPGTSTYEQYF
TRBJ2-3 TRBV12-3/TRBV12-4 few - TGTGCCAGCAGCTGGCGGGATACGCAGTATTTT CASSWRDTQYF
TRBJ2-5 TRBV24-1 few TRBD1 TGTGCCACCAGTGATCCGCGACAGGGCCCCCAGTACTTC CATSDPRQGPQYF
TRBJ1-6 TRBV20-1 many - TGCAGTGCCAGGAAGACAAACGATTCACCCCTCCACTTT CSARKTNDSPLHF